Sequencing of this T cell receptor beta chain was carried out in a study of beta chain features in type 1 diabetes. Overall study results and limits: When cDNA is sequenced, cells with high TCR expression could be over-represented.

In this sample, this clone turned up a few times. The antigen is not known. Expressed TCRB transcripts got sequenced, as all isolated RNA was reverse transcribed. The table came from immunoSEQ multiplex PCR; TCRdb's copy has only in-frame clones and leaves some out. The sample gives under 550,000 clones, 11% of which show up once; roughly 0.046% is in the top ten. This CDR3 is 16 amino acids long. V dropped 4 bases and J dropped 1; count of bases not matched to a gene: 5. Germline values: CDR1 SEHNR, CDR2 FQNEAQ (reference sequence). This TCR came from a woman under 30 in good health. The sequencing input was naive CD4+ T cells from blood. V and J are TRBV7-9 and TRBJ2-3, with 10 bases identical to TRBD2. CDR3 residues: CASSSHGTSGTDTQYF. CDR3 nucleotides: TGTGCCAGCAGCTCCCACGGGACTAGCGGCACAGATACGCAGTATTTT.